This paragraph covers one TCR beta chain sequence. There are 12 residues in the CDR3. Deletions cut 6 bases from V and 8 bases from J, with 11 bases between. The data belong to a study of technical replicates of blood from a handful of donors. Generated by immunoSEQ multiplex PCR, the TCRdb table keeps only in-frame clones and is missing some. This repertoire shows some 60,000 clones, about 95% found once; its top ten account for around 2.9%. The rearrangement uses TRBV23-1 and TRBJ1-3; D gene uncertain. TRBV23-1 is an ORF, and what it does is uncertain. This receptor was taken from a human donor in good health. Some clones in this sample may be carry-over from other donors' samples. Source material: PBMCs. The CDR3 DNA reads TGCGCCAGCAGAGGGAGTCAGGACACCATATATTTT. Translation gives CASRGSQDTIYF.